The rows below give T cell receptor beta chains drawn from one sample of a study of blood T cell repertoires in COVID-19. Clones were sequenced by immunoSEQ multiplex PCR, and TCRdb holds only the in-frame ones, with some missing. The repertoire holds roughly 97,000 clones, with 65% to 90% as singletons. Sequences were obtained from peripheral blood. The source is a man in his 60s with acute or convalescent COVID-19. Each CDR3 is given with its conserved first and last residue. The D gene is left open where the match is weak. Expanded clones get a size class; other rows say once, few or many, or leave the size out.

NA	TRBD1	TRBV5-6	TRBJ1-5	CASSKGTGSNQPQHF	TGTGCCAGCAGCAAAGGGACAGGGAGTAATCAGCCCCAGCATTTT
NA	NA	TRBV5-5	TRBJ2-1	CASSLVGVSYNEQFF	TGTGCCAGCAGCTTGGTAGGGGTCTCCTACAATGAGCAGTTCTTC
NA	NA	TRBV3-1/TRBV3-2	TRBJ1-1	CASSHQGPNTEAFF	TGTGCCAGCAGCCATCAGGGGCCGAACACTGAAGCTTTCTTT
once	TRBD2	TRBV2	TRBJ2-3	CASSGRLAGSTDTQYF	TGTGCCAGCAGTGGGCGACTAGCGGGCAGCACAGATACGCAGTATTTT
NA	TRBD2	TRBV5-1	TRBJ2-1	CASSSGGLAGSNEQFF	TGCGCCAGCAGCAGCGGGGGGCTAGCGGGGTCAAATGAGCAGTTCTTC
NA	TRBD2	TRBV19	TRBJ2-3	CASSISGATSTDTQYF	TGTGCCAGTAGTATTAGCGGGGCTACTAGCACAGATACGCAGTATTTT
NA	TRBD1	TRBV7-8	TRBJ1-1	CASSLQGLYTEAFF	TGTGCCAGCAGCCTACAGGGGCTGTACACTGAAGCTTTCTTT
NA	NA	TRBV30	TRBJ1-6	CAWRTQGGGNSPLHF	TGTGCCTGGAGAACCCAGGGAGGAGGTAATTCACCCCTCCACTTT
NA	NA	TRBV20-1	TRBJ2-7	CSAGMGREQYF	TGCAGTGCTGGCATGGGCCGCGAGCAGTACTTC
NA	TRBD2	TRBV10-2	TRBJ2-3	CASSPGLAESTDTQYF	TGCGCCAGCAGTCCGGGACTAGCGGAGAGCACAGATACGCAGTATTTT
NA	NA	TRBV5-1	TRBJ1-2	CASSLAGQGGLYGYTF	TGCGCCAGCAGCTTGGCCGGTCAGGGAGGTCTCTATGGCTACACCTTC
NA	NA	TRBV6-5	TRBJ1-1	CATSRTITSNTEAFF	TGTGCCACCTCCAGGACTATTACTAGTAACACTGAAGCTTTCTTT
few	NA	TRBV7-9	TRBJ1-1	CASSPRAGRNTEAFF	TGTGCCAGCAGCCCGCGGGCGGGGAGGAACACTGAAGCTTTCTTT
NA	NA	TRBV6-5	TRBJ1-2	CASRATAANYGYTF	TGTGCCAGCAGAGCGACAGCAGCTAACTATGGCTACACCTTC
NA	NA	TRBV12-1	TRBJ2-1	CASRSLAGGNNEQFF	TGTGCCAGCAGGTCCCTAGCGGGAGGAAACAATGAGCAGTTCTTC
NA	NA	TRBV21-1	TRBJ1-6	CASSNFPHRVSSYNSPLHF	TGTGCCAGCAGCAATTTCCCCCACAGGGTGAGCTCCTATAATTCACCCCTCCACTTT
NA	NA	TRBV18	TRBJ2-7	CASSPTSYEQYF	TGTGCCAGCTCTCCCACTTCCTACGAGCAGTACTTC
NA	TRBD1	TRBV9	TRBJ2-1	CASSARDSSYNEQFF	TGTGCCAGCAGCGCCCGGGACAGCTCCTACAATGAGCAGTTCTTC
NA	TRBD2	TRBV4-3	TRBJ2-3	CASSQSRLAGVTDTQYF	TGCGCCAGCAGCCAATCTCGACTAGCGGGTGTTACAGATACGCAGTATTTT
NA	TRBD1	TRBV3-1/TRBV3-2	TRBJ1-2	CASSQVIQGVTNYGYTF	TGTGCCAGCAGCCAAGTGATACAGGGGGTTACTAACTATGGCTACACCTTC
NA	NA	TRBV6-5	TRBJ1-1	CASSYGGGRITEAFF	TGTGCCAGCAGTTACGGCGGAGGGCGGATCACTGAAGCTTTCTTT
NA	NA	TRBV4-1	TRBJ1-3	CASSQEAGPYFSGNTIYF	TGCGCCAGCAGCCAAGAGGCAGGGCCCTACTTCTCTGGAAACACCATATATTTT
once	NA	TRBV6-5	TRBJ2-5	CASSQWETQYF	TGTGCCAGCAGTCAGTGGGAGACCCAGTACTTC
NA	TRBD1	TRBV28	TRBJ1-5	CASNSGQPFNQPQHF	TGTGCCAGCAACTCGGGACAGCCTTTCAATCAGCCCCAGCATTTT
NA	TRBD2	TRBV7-7	TRBJ2-1	CASSLGVASGGYNEQFF	TGTGCTAGCAGCTTAGGCGTGGCTAGCGGGGGTTACAATGAGCAGTTCTTC
NA	NA	TRBV21-1	TRBJ2-3	CASRSGGRGPDTQYF	TGTGCCAGCAGAAGTGGAGGGCGGGGCCCAGATACGCAGTATTTT
NA	TRBD1	TRBV2	TRBJ2-5	CASNLDRGRQETQYF	TGTGCCAGCAATCTCGACAGGGGGCGGCAAGAGACCCAGTACTTC
NA	TRBD1	TRBV10-2	TRBJ1-5	CASSESDRSGQPQHF	TGCGCCAGCAGTGAGTCGGACAGGTCTGGTCAGCCCCAGCATTTT
NA	NA	TRBV6-5	TRBJ1-2	CASSYFTGRDYGYTF	TGTGCCAGCAGTTACTTTACAGGGAGGGACTATGGCTACACCTTC
NA	NA	TRBV29-1	TRBJ2-5	CSVEDQGWETQYF	TGCAGCGTTGAAGATCAGGGCTGGGAGACCCAGTACTTC
NA	TRBD1	TRBV7-2	TRBJ1-2	CASSYGTGDYGYTF	TGTGCCAGCAGCTACGGGACAGGGGACTATGGCTACACCTTC
NA	TRBD2	TRBV29-1	TRBJ2-3	CSVELAGGPEDTQYF	TGCAGCGTGGAACTAGCGGGAGGGCCGGAAGATACGCAGTATTTT
NA	NA	TRBV15	TRBJ1-1	CATSRDNGRGTEAFF	TGTGCCACCAGCAGAGATAACGGCCGCGGGACTGAAGCTTTCTTT
NA	NA	TRBV7-9	TRBJ1-2	CASSLNPGVSGYTF	TGTGCCAGCAGCCTGAACCCAGGGGTTTCTGGCTACACCTTC
NA	TRBD2	TRBV30	TRBJ2-3	CAWNRGLAGGTDTQYF	TGTGCCTGGAACCGAGGACTAGCGGGAGGGACGGATACGCAGTATTTT
many	TRBD1	TRBV11-3	TRBJ2-2	CASSRTGRTGELFF	TGTGCCAGCAGCCGGACAGGGCGCACCGGGGAGCTGTTTTTT
NA	TRBD1	TRBV29-1	TRBJ1-4	CSVLGGRGATNEKLFF	TGCAGCGTCTTAGGGGGCAGGGGGGCAACTAATGAAAAACTGTTTTTT
NA	NA	TRBV5-6	TRBJ1-1	CASSSVHTRGNTEAFF	TGTGCCAGCAGCTCGGTGCACACCCGGGGAAACACTGAAGCTTTCTTT
NA	NA	TRBV18	TRBJ1-3	CASSPFRTSGNTIYF	TGTGCCAGCTCACCGTTCAGAACCTCTGGAAACACCATATATTTT
NA	NA	TRBV27	TRBJ2-5	CASAKLRMWETQYF	TGTGCCAGCGCCAAACTGAGAATGTGGGAGACCCAGTACTTC
NA	TRBD1	TRBV30	TRBJ1-1	CAWSHRGGTEAFF	TGTGCCTGGAGTCACAGGGGGGGCACTGAAGCTTTCTTT
once	NA	TRBV24-1	TRBJ2-3	CATSDHGTFTDTQYF	TGTGCCACCAGTGATCATGGGACTTTCACAGATACGCAGTATTTT
NA	TRBD1	TRBV10-3	TRBJ1-6	CAISTSGDSFNSPLHF	TGTGCCATCAGTACCTCGGGGGACAGTTTTAATTCACCCCTCCACTTT